This T cell receptor (beta chain) came from a study of T-cell memory formation after mild COVID-19. Study-wide background: The two donors had largely donor-specific TCR clusters. Study-wide results and caveats: Clones shrinking from day 15 to 85 showed even CD4/CD8 mixes; later expanders tilted CD4+. Memory sampled before infection contained some responding clones, suggesting cross-reactive memory joined. Among CD4+ contracting clones, most were CM and EM, and CD8+ ones EMRA.

This clonotype turned up a few times. As yet, its antigen is unknown. TCRdb used MiXCR to reprocess the 5' RACE reads, holding one entry per CDR3 protein. The table has about 340,000 distinct CDR3 sequences, approximately 13% seen once; the top ten hold 20% to 25%. V was pared by 0 bases and J by 2 bases, with 12 bases between. The CDR3 has 15 amino acids. Germline V CDR1 and CDR2: SGHRS, YFSETQ. The V and J genes are TRBV5-1 and TRBJ2-7; maybe TRBD1 (6 bases). Sequencing was carried out using PBMCs or a T cell subset sorted from them (not recorded which). The sequence was obtained from a man aged 18 to 29 who had mild COVID-19 (a few samples of this study predate the infection). Cell type and time point are not known. The CDR3 region has the DNA TGCGCCAGCAGCTTGGCCCCACAGGGCCCCTACGAGCAGTACTTC. Its protein product is CASSLAPQGPYEQYF.